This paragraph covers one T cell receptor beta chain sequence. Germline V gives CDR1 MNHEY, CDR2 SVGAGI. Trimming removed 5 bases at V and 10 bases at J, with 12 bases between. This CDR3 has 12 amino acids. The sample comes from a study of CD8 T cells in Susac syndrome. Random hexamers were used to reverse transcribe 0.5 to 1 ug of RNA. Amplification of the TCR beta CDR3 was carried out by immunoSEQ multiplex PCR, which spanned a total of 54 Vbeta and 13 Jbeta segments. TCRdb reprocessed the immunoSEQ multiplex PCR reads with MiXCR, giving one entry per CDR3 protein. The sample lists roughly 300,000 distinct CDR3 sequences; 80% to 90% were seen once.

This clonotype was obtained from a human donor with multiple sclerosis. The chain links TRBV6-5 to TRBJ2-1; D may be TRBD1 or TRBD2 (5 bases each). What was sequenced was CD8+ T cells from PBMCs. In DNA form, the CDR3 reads TGTGCCAGCAGTCCTAACTGGGGGGAGCAGTTCTTC. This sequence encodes CASSPNWGEQFF.